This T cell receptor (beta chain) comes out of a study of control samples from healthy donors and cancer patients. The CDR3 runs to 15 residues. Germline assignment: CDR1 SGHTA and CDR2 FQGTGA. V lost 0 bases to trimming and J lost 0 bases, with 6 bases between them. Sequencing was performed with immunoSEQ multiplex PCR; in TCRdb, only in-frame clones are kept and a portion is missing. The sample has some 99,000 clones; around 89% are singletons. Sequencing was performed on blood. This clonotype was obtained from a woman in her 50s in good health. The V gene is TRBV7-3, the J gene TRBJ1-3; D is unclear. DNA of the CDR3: TGTGCCAGCAGCTTAACCGGCAGCTCTGGAAACACCATATATTTT. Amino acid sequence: CASSLTGSSGNTIYF.